These 13 T cell receptor beta chains originate from one sample sequenced in a study of cytomegalovirus exposure and HLA in healthy donors. Amplification used 60 Vbeta primers and 13 Jbeta primers. Some clones are missing from TCRdb's copy, which holds only in-frame ones; the method was immunoSEQ multiplex PCR. This table has 150,000 or so clones, 77% appearing once. Sequenced material: PBMCs. The receptors shown here come from a woman aged 25 to 39 in good health and CMV-seronegative.

V gene TRBV30 combines with J gene TRBJ1-2, with TRBD1 matching over 7 bases. Germline assignment: CDR1 GTSNPN and CDR2 SVGIG (reference sequence). The CDR3 loop spans 14 amino acids. The trim removed 2 bases at V and 6 bases at J, leaving 9 bases unmatched. DNA for the CDR3: TGTGCCTGGAGTAGATCTGAGGGGGCGGATGGCTACACCTTC. The encoded protein is CAWSRSEGADGYTF. The full variable domain, completed using reference TRBV30 and TRBJ1-2, is SQTIHQWPATLVQPVGSPLSLECTVEGTSNPNLYWYRQAAGRGLQLLFYSVGIGQISSEVPQNLSASRPQDRQFILSSKKLLLSDSGFYLCAWSRSEGADGYTFGSGTRLTVV.

The chain employs TRBV10-1 and TRBJ1-2; tentatively, D is TRBD1 (5 bases). Germline values: CDR1 WNHNN, CDR2 SYGVQD (reference sequence). The CDR3 runs to 13 residues. V was cut by 3 bases and J by 2 bases, with 7 bases left in between. The CDR3 loop is CASSESGNYGYTF. Here the CDR3 DNA reads TGCGCCAGCAGTGAATCAGGGAACTATGGCTACACCTTC.

This sequence joins TRBV18 and TRBJ1-6; TRBD1 might be the D (5 bases). From germline, CDR1 is KGHSH and CDR2 LQKENI. V was cut by 3 bases and J by 10 bases, with 13 bases left in between. The CDR3 totals 14 residues. CDR3 protein: CASSPDRTASPLHF. DNA for the CDR3: TGTGCCAGCTCACCCGACAGAACGGCCTCACCCCTCCACTTT.

In DNA form, the CDR3 reads TGCACCAGCAGCCAAGATTTAGAGTATCGAGGGACTAGAGAGGAGACCCAGTACTTC. Protein product: CTSSQDLEYRGTREETQYF. The V gene is TRBV1, the J gene TRBJ2-5; the table calls TRBD2, which could not be checked here. TRBV1 is a pseudogene segment. This CDR3 is 19 amino acids long.

About this clone itself: Mismatch with germline at one junction end may stem from a read error. In DNA form, the CDR3 reads TGTGCCAGTAGTAGACGGACTAGCGGGGGGGGAAGTGATAAGCAGTATTTT. Translation gives CASSRRTSGGGSDKQYF. The rearrangement uses TRBV19 and TRBJ2-3, with 15 bases matching TRBD2. Per germline, CDR1 LNHDA and CDR2 SQIVND (reference sequence). The length of the CDR3 is 17 residues.

The table lists this clone with a count of one. The chain employs TRBV5-1 and TRBJ1-3; D ambiguous. Germline V gives CDR1 SGHRS, CDR2 YFSETQ. The CDR3 totals 19 residues. V was pared by 4 bases and J by 1 base, with 24 bases between. In nucleotides, the CDR3 is TGCGCCAGCAGCCCTGGAGAGGGTGGAGGAACAAGGTCTGGAAACACCATATATTTT. Its translation is CASSPGEGGGTRSGNTIYF.

The chain uses TRBV12-5 and TRBJ2-4; 7 nucleotides agree with TRBD2. The CDR3 length is 14 residues. J gave up 5 bases and V 5 bases, and 6 bases lay outside the gene matches. Germline V gene sequence: CDR1 LGHNT, CDR2 FRNRAP. The CDR3 region has the DNA TGTGCTAGTGGTCTGCCGGGACTACAAAACATTCAGTACTTC. The encoded protein is CASGLPGLQNIQYF.

This sequence joins TRBV7-8 and TRBJ2-5; possible D gene TRBD2, 6 bases. V was cut by 1 base and J by 6 bases, with 18 bases left in between. Germline CDR1 and CDR2: SGHVS and FQNEAQ. This CDR3 comprises 16 residues. The CDR3 sequence is CASSLVATGDSKTQYF. CDR3 sequence (DNA): TGTGCCAGCAGCTTAGTGGCCACCGGGGACTCAAAGACCCAGTACTTC.

V and J are TRBV7-9 and TRBJ1-5, with 8 bases identical to TRBD1. V shed 2 bases, J shed 0 bases, and the junction held 12 bases outside the gene matches. CDR3 length equals 19 residues. Germline V gene data show CDR1 as SEHNR and CDR2 as FQNEAQ (reference sequence). CDR3 sequence reads: CASSLHRGQGGSSNQPQHF. The CDR3 DNA sequence: TGTGCCAGCAGCTTACATCGTGGACAGGGAGGTAGTAGCAATCAGCCCCAGCATTTT.

This clone occurred a few times. V is TRBV10-3 and J is TRBJ2-5, with a tentative D call TRBD1 (6 bases). The CDR3 loop spans 16 amino acids. V lost 2 bases, J lost 5 bases, and 18 bases lay in between. Germline CDR1 reads ENHRY; CDR2 reads SYGVKD. CDR3 region: CAISEAERTGMETQYF. The CDR3 nucleotides are TGTGCCATCAGTGAGGCCGAGAGAACAGGGATGGAGACCCAGTACTTC.

V gene TRBV6-5 combines with J gene TRBJ1-2; D is undetermined. V dropped 5 bases and J dropped 8 bases, with 15 bases sitting between them. Germline loops: CDR1 MNHEY, CDR2 SVGAGI. The length of the CDR3 is 13 residues. CDR3 sequence reads: CASSAGPSRGYTF. In DNA form, the CDR3 reads TGTGCCAGCAGTGCGGGCCCCTCTCGGGGCTACACCTTC.

On this clone itself: A read error may account for a junction end that differs from germline. This sample includes further DNA sequences coding for the same CDR3. V gene TRBV5-1 combines with J gene TRBJ1-1; 8 nucleotides align to TRBD1. The CDR3 consists of 16 residues. Germline V gene sequence: CDR1 SGHRS, CDR2 YFSETQ. The CDR3 DNA sequence: TGCGCCAGCAGCTTGGGACAGGGGCCTTTGAACACTGAGGCTTTCTTT. As protein: CASSLGQGPLNTEAFF.

The J gene is TRBJ2-7, the V gene TRBV19; weak D call: TRBD2 (5 bases). The CDR3 loop spans 15 amino acids. Germline-derived CDR1 and CDR2 are LNHDA and SQIVND (reference sequence). V was clipped by 9 bases and J by 3 bases, with 21 bases between them. CDR3 sequence: CASRNRGLFIYEQYF. The DNA for the CDR3 is TGTGCCAGCCGTAACAGAGGGCTGTTTATCTACGAGCAGTACTTC. Full variable domain (remainder filled in from reference TRBV19 and TRBJ2-7): DGGITQSPKYLFRKEGQNVTLSCEQNLNHDAMYWYRQDPGQGLRLIYYSQIVNDFQKGDIAEGYSVSREKKESFPLTVTSAQKNPTAFYLCASRNRGLFIYEQYFGPGTRLTVT.